This T cell receptor beta chain was obtained from a study of T cell repertoires in cytomegalovirus infection. Findings and limits, study-wide: Carriage of CMV together with the relevant HLA was identifiable through cumulative public TCR beta family frequency.

This clonotype turned up a few times. Its specificity is not known. Each CDR3 protein is one row after TCRdb ran MiXCR on the reads. The table has 110,000 or so distinct CDR3 sequences, 30% seen once. This CDR3 comprises 14 residues. Germline V lookup: CDR1 MNHNS, CDR2 SASEGT. V lost 6 bases and J 0 bases, leaving 12 bases between the germline ends. The TCR was taken from a human donor in good health (CMV status not recorded). Some clones in this sample may be carry-over from other donors' samples. The V gene is TRBV6-1, the J gene TRBJ2-7; D unresolved. The input for sequencing was CD8+ T cells from cultured PBMCs, taken from culture after CMV antigen stimulation. CDR3 in amino acids: CASRTLLSSYEQYF. The DNA of the CDR3 is TGTGCCAGCAGGACCCTGCTTAGCTCCTACGAGCAGTACTTC.